Listed below are T cell receptor delta chains from one sample, sequenced in a study of gamma-delta chains in newborns, infants, children. TCRdb reprocessed the reads through CATT. The table includes 4,500 to 5,500 delta-chain clones, less than 6% detected once. Sequenced material: blood. The receptor source for this set is a child who was a newborn, infant or young child, either healthy, febrile or measles-vaccinated (not recorded which). The CDR3 runs from the conserved cysteine through the conserved F or W. A D gene is named only where the DNA matches it firmly. Not every row has a clone size; where given, it reads once, few, many or a size class.

>TRDJ1|few|TRDD3|TRDV2
TGTGCCTGTGACCCATTAGTGCCCCGTGCTGGGGGATACACCGATAAACTCATCTTT
CACDPLVPRAGGYTDKLIF
>TRDJ3|-|TRDD3|TRDV2
TGTGCCTGTGACACCCTACTGGGGGATACGAGGTCCTGGGACACCCAACAGATGTTTTTC
CACDTLLGDTRSWDTQQMFF
>TRDJ2|large|TRDD3|TRDV2
TGTGCCTGTGACCTCGTCGGAACTGGGGCGACAGCACAACTCTTCTTT
CACDLVGTGATAQLFF
>TRDJ1|medium-sized|-|TRDV2
TGTGCCTGTGACTACGTGGGTCCCACCGATAAACTCATCTTT
CACDYVGPTDKLIF
>TRDJ1|medium-sized|TRDD3|TRDV1
TGTGCTCTTGGGGAAGGGGTCCTTTATCTGGTGATCGGGGATACAACTAAGCTATACACCGATAAACTCATCTTT
CALGEGVLYLVIGDTTKLYTDKLIF
>TRDJ3|medium-sized|-|TRDV2
TGTGCCTGTGACACCGTTTCGGGTCCTGGGGACCCCTCGAACTCCTGGGACACCCGACAGATGTTTTTC
CACDTVSGPGDPSNSWDTRQMFF
>TRDJ1|medium-sized|-|TRDV2
TGTGCCTGTGACACCGTGACTGGACGTACACTGACCGATAAACTCATCTTT
CACDTVTGRTLTDKLIF
>TRDJ1|-|-|TRDV2
TGTGCCTGTGACACCGTTGGGGGGTACCATAAACTCATCTTT
CACDTVGGYHKLIF
>TRDJ2|-|TRDD3|TRDV2
TGTGCCTGTGACGTACTGGGGGGTACTTCGACAGCACAACTCTTCTTT
CACDVLGGTSTAQLFF
>TRDJ1|few|TRDD3|TRDV2
TGTGCCTGTGACATACTGAAGGAGAACGCTGGGGGATTCCTCACCGATAAACTCATCTTT
CACDILKENAGGFLTDKLIF
>TRDJ2|medium-sized|-|TRDV2
TGTGCCTGTGACACCGTTCTAGAAAAAGGGACAGCACAACTCTTCTTT
CACDTVLEKGTAQLFF
>TRDJ1|few|-|TRDV1
TGTGCTCTTGGGGAACTATCTTGGCCGGTCAAACTTCCTGCTGGGGTACTCATCTTT
CALGELSWPVKLPAGVLIF
>TRDJ1|-|TRDD3|TRDV2
TGTGCCTGTGACACCGTTAAAATACTGGGGGATACCGAACACACCGATAGACTCATCTTT
CACDTVKILGDTEHTDRLIF
>TRDJ2|medium-sized|TRDD3|TRDV2
TGTGCCTGTGACATACTGGGGGATTTGACAGCACAACTCTTCTTT
CACDILGDLTAQLFF
>TRDJ1|-|-|TRDV1
TGTGCTCTTGGGACATACCCCCTTCCTACCCCCGAGTACTGGGGGGCTTACACCGATAAACTCATCTTT
CALGTYPLPTPEYWGAYTDKLIF
>TRDJ1|few|TRDD3|TRDV2
TGTGCCTGTGACCATGTACTGGGGGATACGATCACCGATAAACTCATCTTT
CACDHVLGDTITDKLIF
>TRDJ3|medium-sized|TRDD3|TRDV2
TGTGCCTGTGACACCGCGTCTGGGGGATCTTACCAGTCCTGGGACACCCGACAGATGTTTTTC
CACDTASGGSYQSWDTRQMFF
>TRDJ1|few|TRDD3|TRDV2
TGTGCCTGTGACCCGGTTGAGGCTGGGGGGGACCCTAAGGGACTCATCTTT
CACDPVEAGGDPKGLIF
>TRDJ1|medium-sized|TRDD3|TRDV2
TGTGCCTGTGACCCCCTTCGAGGGCCACACAGGGGATACGTGCCCTTTTACACCGATAAACTCATCTTT
CACDPLRGPHRGYVPFYTDKLIF
>TRDJ1|medium-sized|TRDD3|TRDV2
TGTGCCTGTGACACCCTCGAAGTCCATCGTACAGCTGGGGGACCTAACCAAAACACCGATAAACTCATCTTT
CACDTLEVHRTAGGPNQNTDKLIF
>TRDJ3|-|TRDD3|TRDV2
TGTGCCTGTGACACCGGGTTTGGACTGGGGGATGTCTCCTGGGACACCCGACAGATGTTTTTC
CACDTGFGLGDVSWDTRQMFF
>TRDJ1|medium-sized|-|TRDV2
TGTGCCTGTGACCCTATTGGGGGTCGCGATAAACTCATCTTT
CACDPIGGRDKLIF
>TRDJ1|-|TRDD3|TRDV2
TGTGCCTGTGACACCGTTTCTCCCCAATGGGCTGGGGGATACGTCGGCGATAAACTCACCTTT
CACDTVSPQWAGGYVGDKLTF
>TRDJ1|-|TRDD3|TRDV2
TGTGCCTGTGACACCGTGGGTCAAGATCTGATGGGGGATACAGGAACCGATAAACTCATCTTT
CACDTVGQDLMGDTGTDKLIF
>TRDJ1|medium-sized|TRDD3|TRDV2
TGTGCCTGTGATTCCTTACTGGGGGATACCGGAGGGACCGATAAACTCATCTTT
CACDSLLGDTGGTDKLIF
>TRDJ1|medium-sized|-|TRDV2
TGTGCCTGTGACAGGATGGGGACGCTTAAACTCATCTTT
CACDRMGTLKLIF
>TRDJ1|medium-sized|TRDD3|TRDV2
TGTGCCTGTGACTCAATACTGGGGGATACCTTCCAGTACACCGATAAACTCATCTTT
CACDSILGDTFQYTDKLIF
>TRDJ1|medium-sized|TRDD3|TRDV2
TGTGCCTGTGACACCGTGGGGGATACGTACACCGATAAACTCATCTTT
CACDTVGDTYTDKLIF
>TRDJ1|-|TRDD3|TRDV1
TGTGCTCTTGGGGAATGGGCCAACCACCGCTTCCTGCGAAGTTACTGGGGGATACGGGACACCGATAAACTCATCTTT
CALGEWANHRFLRSYWGIRDTDKLIF
>TRDJ1|few|TRDD3|TRDV2
TGTGCCTGTGACACCGTACCTACTGGGGGATACGAAAACACCGATAAACTCATCTTT
CACDTVPTGGYENTDKLIF
>TRDJ1|-|TRDD3|TRDV2
TGTGCCTGTGACTCCTCCTGGGGGATGCCCCCTACGTACACCGATAAACTCATCTTT
CACDSSWGMPPTYTDKLIF
>TRDJ3|few|TRDD3|TRDV2
TGTGCCTGTGACCCCGTACTGGGGGGAACCTGGGACACCCGACAGATGTTTTTC
CACDPVLGGTWDTRQMFF
>TRDJ1|few|TRDD3|TRDV2
TGTGCCCGTGACACGTTGGGTACTTCTGGGGGGCCCTACACCGATAAACTCATCTTT
CARDTLGTSGGPYTDKLIF
>TRDJ1|few|TRDD3|TRDV2
TGTGCCTGTGACACCGCTACTGGGGGACCCCTAAAGTACACCGATAAACTCATCTTT
CACDTATGGPLKYTDKLIF
>TRDJ1|large|-|TRDV2
TGTGCCTGTGACGGTGCCGCCGGGGGGAGAAACCCGGGGTTCAAGTACACCGATAAACTCATCTTT
CACDGAAGGRNPGFKYTDKLIF
>TRDJ1|medium-sized|TRDD3|TRDV2
TGTGCCTGTGACTATCTGGCTGGGGGATACGTTCTCGATAAACTCATCTTT
CACDYLAGGYVLDKLIF
>TRDJ2|medium-sized|-|TRDV2
TGTGCCTGTGACACCTTAAGTAACCAACCCTCCACAGCACAACTCTTCTTT
CACDTLSNQPSTAQLFF
>TRDJ1|few|TRDD3|TRDV1
TGTGCTCTTGGGGAAAAAAAAGCCTTGGGGGAATGGGGCACCGATAAACTCATCTTT
CALGEKKALGEWGTDKLIF
>TRDJ1|medium-sized|TRDD3|TRDV2
TGTGCCTGTGACTCCTCGGGCCTGGGGATACCTACAACCGATAAACTCATCTTT
CACDSSGLGIPTTDKLIF
>TRDJ1|-|TRDD3|TRDV2
TGTGCCTGTGACACCGTTTATACTGGGGGAGTTGACACCGATAAACTCATCTTT
CACDTVYTGGVDTDKLIF
>TRDJ2|medium-sized|TRDD3|TRDV2
TGTGCCTGTGACACGGTACTGGGGGATATTTTGACAGCACAACTCTTCTTT
CACDTVLGDILTAQLFF
>TRDJ2|medium-sized|TRDD3|TRDV2
TGTGCCTGTGACAGACTGGGGGATCCAGATTTGACAGCACAACTCTTCTTT
CACDRLGDPDLTAQLFF
>TRDJ3|medium-sized|TRDD3|TRDV2
TGTGCCTGTGACACCGTGACTGGGGAAAATGAACCCTGGGACACCCGACAGATGTTTTTC
CACDTVTGENEPWDTRQMFF
>TRDJ3|few|TRDD3|TRDV2
TGTGCCTGTGACACAGTGAGAGGGGGATACGGGAGCTCCTGGGACACCCGACAGATGTTTTTC
CACDTVRGGYGSSWDTRQMFF